A selection of T cell receptor beta chains follows, all from one sample in a study of T cell responses to AZD1222 COVID-19 vaccine. Using immunoSEQ multiplex PCR, the repertoire was profiled, and TCRdb retains in-frame clones only, with some absent. The sample lists fewer than 200,000 clones, 85% to 95% occurring once. This material consisted of peripheral blood, taken 28 days after the second AZD1222 dose. The receptor set was obtained from an adult who received the AZD1222 COVID-19 vaccine. CDR3s include the opening cysteine and the closing phenylalanine or tryptophan. A D gene is named only where the DNA matches it firmly. Not every row has a clone size; where given, it reads once, few, many or a size class.

- | - | TRBJ1-6 | TRBV5-1 | TGCGCCAGCAGCTTGGGCAGCTCCTATAATTCACCCCTCCACTTT | CASSLGSSYNSPLHF
- | - | TRBJ2-7 | TRBV28 | TGTGCCAGCAGTTACTCGGGTCAGTTCTACTTC | CASSYSGQFYF
- | TRBD2 | TRBJ2-3 | TRBV5-1 | TGCGCCAGCAGCACCAAACTAGCGGGAGTTGGAACAGATACGCAGTATTTT | CASSTKLAGVGTDTQYF
once | - | TRBJ1-3 | TRBV15 | TGTGCCACCAGCAGAGTTCGGAGTGGTGGAAACACCATATATTTT | CATSRVRSGGNTIYF
once | - | TRBJ1-2 | TRBV5-4 | TGTGCCAGCAGCTTGAGGTCAGACCCTAACTATGGCTACACCTTC | CASSLRSDPNYGYTF
- | - | TRBJ2-7 | TRBV27 | TGTGCCAGCAGACCCGGCCACAGGGTAGGGGAGCAGTACTTC | CASRPGHRVGEQYF
- | - | TRBJ1-4 | TRBV15 | TGTGCCACCAGCAGAGATTTCGGTGAGGATGAAAAACTGTTTTTT | CATSRDFGEDEKLFF
- | - | TRBJ2-6 | TRBV4-3 | TGCGCCAGCAGCCTTGGGACTCCTACTAGTGGGGCCAACGTCCTGACTTTC | CASSLGTPTSGANVLTF
- | - | TRBJ1-1 | TRBV25-1 | TGTGCCAGCAGTTCCTCGGACAGATTGACTATGAACACTGAAGCTTTCTTT | CASSSSDRLTMNTEAFF
- | TRBD1 | TRBJ1-4 | TRBV6-5 | TGTGCCAGCAGCTACGGGGACAGGGGGAACGAAAAACTGTTTTTT | CASSYGDRGNEKLFF
- | - | TRBJ2-1 | TRBV4-1 | TGCGCCAGCAGCCAAGTTGGGCCGTCCAATGAGCAGTTCTTC | CASSQVGPSNEQFF
- | TRBD2 | TRBJ2-7 | TRBV4-1 | TGCGCCAGCAGCCGGCTAGCGGGACTCTACGAGCAGTACTTC | CASSRLAGLYEQYF
- | TRBD1 | TRBJ1-2 | TRBV27 | TGTGCCAGCATGCGCAGGACAGGCATCTATGGCTACACCTTC | CASMRRTGIYGYTF
once | - | TRBJ1-4 | TRBV12-5 | TGTGCTAGTGGTTTGGTACTGGGGGCGGAGAATGAAAAACTGTTTTTT | CASGLVLGAENEKLFF
- | - | TRBJ1-6 | TRBV27 | TGTGCCAGCAGCCCCGCGGACTATAATTCACCCCTCCACTTT | CASSPADYNSPLHF
once | - | TRBJ1-3 | TRBV7-2 | TGTGCCAGCAGCTTAGAGGGCCTCTCTGGAAACACCATATATTTT | CASSLEGLSGNTIYF
- | - | TRBJ1-2 | TRBV4-3 | TGCGCCAGCAGCCAAGATCGGGGCGGCATGATCTATGGCTACACCTTC | CASSQDRGGMIYGYTF
once | TRBD1 | TRBJ2-2 | TRBV6-2/TRBV6-3 | TGTGCCAGCAGTCACTTGAGGGGGCAGGGGACCGGGGAGCTGTTTTTT | CASSHLRGQGTGELFF
- | TRBD1 | TRBJ2-7 | TRBV4-3 | TGCGCCAGCAGCCAAGTACAGGGGGGATCTTACGAGCAGTACTTC | CASSQVQGGSYEQYF
- | - | TRBJ2-7 | TRBV5-1 | TGCGCCAGCAGCTTCGGGGACGAGCAGTACTTC | CASSFGDEQYF
- | - | TRBJ2-7 | TRBV19 | TGTGCCAGTAGTATGGCGGGTTTCAACGAGCAGTACTTC | CASSMAGFNEQYF
- | - | TRBJ2-6 | TRBV7-9 | TGTGCCAGCAGGCTCGCCTCTGGGGCCAACGTCCTGACTTTC | CASRLASGANVLTF
- | - | TRBJ1-2 | TRBV29-1 | TGCAGCGTTGAAGTTCAGGGGTATGGCTACACCTTC | CSVEVQGYGYTF
- | - | TRBJ1-1 | TRBV27 | TGTGCCAGCAGTATCACAGGGACTCGGAATGAAGCTTTCTTT | CASSITGTRNEAFF
- | - | TRBJ1-3 | TRBV7-2 | TGTGCCAGCAGCTTATGGGGTTCTGGAAACACCATATATTTT | CASSLWGSGNTIYF
- | - | TRBJ1-5 | TRBV7-8 | TGTGCCAGCAGCCAAGAACGGGGACCTCAGCCCCAGCATTTT | CASSQERGPQPQHF
- | - | TRBJ1-2 | TRBV20-1 | TGCAGTGCTAGTACAGGGATGGTAGCTAGTGACTATGGCTACACCTTC | CSASTGMVASDYGYTF
- | - | TRBJ2-7 | TRBV20-1 | TGCAGTGCTAGAGACAGCTACGAGCAGTACTTC | CSARDSYEQYF
- | - | TRBJ2-7 | TRBV28 | TGTGCCAGCAGTTTTAGGGTCCACGAGCAGTACTTC | CASSFRVHEQYF
- | - | TRBJ2-1 | TRBV27 | TGTGCCAGCAGGCCACAGGGATTTCCCAATGAGCAGTTCTTC | CASRPQGFPNEQFF
- | TRBD1 | TRBJ2-1 | TRBV11-2 | TGTGCCAGCAGCCTAGGACAGGGTTACTACAATGAGCAGTTCTTC | CASSLGQGYYNEQFF
- | TRBD1 | TRBJ2-2 | TRBV7-7 | TGTGCCAGCAGCACGGGACAGGGGTTCACCGGGGAGCTGTTTTTT | CASSTGQGFTGELFF
- | - | TRBJ1-4 | TRBV7-8 | TGTGCCAGCAGCTCGGACGGGACGGCTAATGAAAAACTGTTTTTT | CASSSDGTANEKLFF
- | TRBD2 | TRBJ2-7 | TRBV7-2 | TGTGCCAGCAGCTTAATTAGCGGGGGGGTAGGGGAGCAGTACTTC | CASSLISGGVGEQYF
- | - | TRBJ1-2 | TRBV28 | TGTGCCAGCAGTTCCCGGAAAGGGGCTTATGGCTACACCTTC | CASSSRKGAYGYTF
- | - | TRBJ1-6 | TRBV7-9 | TGTGCCAGCAGTATCGGTGGGGGGGATAATTCACCCCTCCACTTT | CASSIGGGDNSPLHF
- | - | TRBJ1-6 | TRBV7-8 | TGTGCCAGCAGCCCGGACCTAAGGGTCTCACCCCTCCACTTT | CASSPDLRVSPLHF
- | - | TRBJ2-4 | TRBV28 | TGTGCCAGCAGTTTACGGGGGGCCAAAAACATTCAGTACTTC | CASSLRGAKNIQYF
- | - | TRBJ1-6 | TRBV4-1 | TGCGCCAGCAGCCAATTTGGGGACCTTAATTCACCCCTCCACTTT | CASSQFGDLNSPLHF
- | TRBD1 | TRBJ1-1 | TRBV11-2 | TGTGCCAGCAGCTCGAGGAGACAGGGGAACACTGAAGCTTTCTTT | CASSSRRQGNTEAFF
- | TRBD1 | TRBJ2-3 | TRBV5-5 | TGTGCCAGCAGTCTCCAAGGGACAGGGGGTACGCAGTATTTT | CASSLQGTGGTQYF
- | TRBD2 | TRBJ2-5 | TRBV7-2 | TGTGCCACAGACTCCATGAGCGGGGGTCGGGCCCAGTACTTC | CATDSMSGGRAQYF
- | - | TRBJ1-1 | TRBV7-8 | TGTGCCAGCAGCCTACAGGGAATCGAAGCTTTCTTT | CASSLQGIEAFF
- | - | TRBJ1-2 | TRBV27 | TGTGCCAGCAGTCCCCCGGGGGGGGCGTATGGCTACACCTTC | CASSPPGGAYGYTF
- | - | TRBJ1-1 | TRBV4-3 | TGCGCCAGCAGCTTAGACCGACAGACCACGAACACTGAAGCTTTCTTT | CASSLDRQTTNTEAFF
- | TRBD1 | TRBJ2-7 | TRBV7-9 | TGTGCCAGCAGCTTAAGACAGGGTTCCTACGAGCAGTACTTC | CASSLRQGSYEQYF
- | - | TRBJ1-5 | TRBV21-1 | TGTGCCAGCAGCAAAGCAAGACAGGGGGCTCTTGGGGGCGATCAGCCCCAGCATTTT | CASSKARQGALGGDQPQHF
- | - | TRBJ1-3 | TRBV7-8 | TGTGCCAGCAGCTTAGCGCCGGCGATTGGAAACACCATATATTTT | CASSLAPAIGNTIYF
- | - | TRBJ1-1 | TRBV6-2/TRBV6-3 | TGTGCCAGCAGTTACGCTGGGGCGAACACTGAAGCTTTCTTT | CASSYAGANTEAFF
- | TRBD1 | TRBJ1-4 | TRBV6-4 | TGTGCCAGCAGGGGGACAGCTATCGGGAATGAAAAACTGTTTTTT | CASRGTAIGNEKLFF
- | - | TRBJ1-1 | TRBV7-8 | TGTGCCAGCAGCCCAAGCGGGACACAGAACACTGAAGCTTTCTTT | CASSPSGTQNTEAFF
once | - | TRBJ2-7 | TRBV27 | TGTGCCAGCAGTGTACCGGCCGCGGCTTCCTACGAGCAGTACTTC | CASSVPAAASYEQYF
- | TRBD1 | TRBJ1-5 | TRBV24-1 | TGTGCCACCAGTGATCGGACAGGACCCAATCAGCCCCAGCATTTT | CATSDRTGPNQPQHF
- | - | TRBJ1-1 | TRBV28 | TGTGCCAGCAGGGAATTGGCTGAAGCTTTCTTT | CASRELAEAFF
once | TRBD2 | TRBJ2-2 | TRBV5-6 | TGTGCCAGCAGCCCTATCTCCAGCGGGGGTTTTCGGGAGCTGTTTTTT | CASSPISSGGFRELFF